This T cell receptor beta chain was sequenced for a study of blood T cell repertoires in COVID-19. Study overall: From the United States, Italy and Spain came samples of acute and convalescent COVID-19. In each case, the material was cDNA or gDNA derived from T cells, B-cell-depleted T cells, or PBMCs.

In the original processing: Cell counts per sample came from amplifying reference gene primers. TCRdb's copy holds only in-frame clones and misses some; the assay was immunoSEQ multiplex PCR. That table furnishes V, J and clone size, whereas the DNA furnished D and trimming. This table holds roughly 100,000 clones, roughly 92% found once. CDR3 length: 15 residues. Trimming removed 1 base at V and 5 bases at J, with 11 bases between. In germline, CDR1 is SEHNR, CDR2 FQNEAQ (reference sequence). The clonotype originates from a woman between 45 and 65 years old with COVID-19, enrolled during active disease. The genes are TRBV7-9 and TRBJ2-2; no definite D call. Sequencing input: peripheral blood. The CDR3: CASSLGGSVTGELFF. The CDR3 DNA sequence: TGTGCCAGCAGCTTAGGCGGCAGTGTGACCGGGGAGCTGTTTTTT.